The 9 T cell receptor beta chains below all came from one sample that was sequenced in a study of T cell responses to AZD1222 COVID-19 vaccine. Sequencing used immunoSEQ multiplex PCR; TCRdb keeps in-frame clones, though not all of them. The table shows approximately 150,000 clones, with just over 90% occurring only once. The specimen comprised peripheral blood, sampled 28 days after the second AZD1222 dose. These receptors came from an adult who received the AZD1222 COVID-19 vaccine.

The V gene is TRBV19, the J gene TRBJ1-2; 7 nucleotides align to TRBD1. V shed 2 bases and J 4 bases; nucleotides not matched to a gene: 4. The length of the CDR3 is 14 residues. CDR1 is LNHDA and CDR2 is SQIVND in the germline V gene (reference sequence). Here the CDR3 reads CASSISSGGYGYTF. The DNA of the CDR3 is TGTGCCAGTAGTATATCTTCAGGGGGCTATGGCTACACCTTC.

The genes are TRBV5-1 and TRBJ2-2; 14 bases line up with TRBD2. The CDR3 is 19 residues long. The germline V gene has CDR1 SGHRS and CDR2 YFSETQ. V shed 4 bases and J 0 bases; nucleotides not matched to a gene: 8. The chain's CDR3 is CASSPRGLAGEANTGELFF. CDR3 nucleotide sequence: TGCGCCAGCAGCCCGCGGGGACTAGCGGGAGAGGCGAACACCGGGGAGCTGTTTTTT.

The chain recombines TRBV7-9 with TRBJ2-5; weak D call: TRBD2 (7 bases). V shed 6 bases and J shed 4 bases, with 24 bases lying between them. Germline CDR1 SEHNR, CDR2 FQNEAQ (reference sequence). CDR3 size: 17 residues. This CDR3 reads CASRPINGGWEGETQYF. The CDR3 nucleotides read TGTGCCAGCAGACCGATCAATGGGGGCTGGGAGGGAGAGACCCAGTACTTC.

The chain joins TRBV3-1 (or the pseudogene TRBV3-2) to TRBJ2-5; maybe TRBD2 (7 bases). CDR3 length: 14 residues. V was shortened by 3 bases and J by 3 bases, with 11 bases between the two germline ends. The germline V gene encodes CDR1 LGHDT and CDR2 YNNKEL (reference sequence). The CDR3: CASSQGGLEETQYF. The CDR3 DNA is TGTGCCAGCAGCCAGGGGGGGCTAGAAGAGACCCAGTACTTC.

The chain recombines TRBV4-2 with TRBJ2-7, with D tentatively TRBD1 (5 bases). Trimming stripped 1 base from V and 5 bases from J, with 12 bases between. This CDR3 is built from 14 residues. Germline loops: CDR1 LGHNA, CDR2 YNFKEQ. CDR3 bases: TGTGCCAGCAGCCAAGGGGGCCTAATGGACGAGCAGTACTTC. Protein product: CASSQGGLMDEQYF.

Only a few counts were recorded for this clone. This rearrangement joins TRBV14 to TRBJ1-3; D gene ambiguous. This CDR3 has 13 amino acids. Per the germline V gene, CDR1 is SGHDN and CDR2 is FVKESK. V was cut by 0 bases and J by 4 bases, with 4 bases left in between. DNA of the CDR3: TGTGCCAGCAGCCAAGATTCGGGAAACACCATATATTTT. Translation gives CASSQDSGNTIYF.

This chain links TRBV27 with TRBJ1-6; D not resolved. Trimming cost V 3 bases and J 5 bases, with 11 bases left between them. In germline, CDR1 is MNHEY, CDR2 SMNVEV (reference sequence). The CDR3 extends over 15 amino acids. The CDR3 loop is CASSFDFYDNSPLHF. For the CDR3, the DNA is TGTGCCAGCAGTTTCGACTTCTACGATAATTCACCCCTCCACTTT.

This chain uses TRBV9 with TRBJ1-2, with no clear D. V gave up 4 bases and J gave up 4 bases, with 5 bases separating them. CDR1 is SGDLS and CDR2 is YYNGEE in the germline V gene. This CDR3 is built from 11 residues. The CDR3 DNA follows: TGTGCCAGCAGCCTATCCTATGGCTACACCTTC. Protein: CASSLSYGYTF.

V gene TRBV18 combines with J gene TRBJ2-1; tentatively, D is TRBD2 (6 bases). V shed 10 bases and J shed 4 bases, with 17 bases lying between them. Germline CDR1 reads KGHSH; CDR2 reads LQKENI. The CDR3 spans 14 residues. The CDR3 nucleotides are TGTGCCACGACCGGGACTTCGGAATACAATGAGCAGTTCTTC. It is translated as CATTGTSEYNEQFF.